This TCR beta chain was recorded in a study of cytomegalovirus exposure and HLA in healthy donors. The PCR used 60 Vbeta and 13 Jbeta primers. TCRdb keeps only in-frame clones here, not all; method: immunoSEQ multiplex PCR. The sample consists of roughly 100,000 clones, nearly 15% of them appearing once. Study-wide points: The study had only CMV serostatus as immune exposure information. In a later analysis, the majority of CMV-associated beta chains seemingly showed HLA restriction. Certain sequence variants were highly shared and formed a cluster, and this cluster was likely a sequencing artifact.

The CDR3 spans 16 residues. Germline CDR1 MDHEN, CDR2 SYDVKM. V lost 4 bases and J 4 bases, leaving 17 bases between the germline ends. This clone was counted a single time. Its matching antigen is unknown. The sample consisted of PBMCs. The rearrangement uses TRBV28 and TRBJ2-1; a possible D gene is TRBD1 (6 bases). This receptor was obtained from a female donor in good health and CMV-seronegative. CDR3 loop: CASSSPQKDSYNEQFF. The CDR3 coding sequence is TGTGCCAGCAGTTCACCTCAAAAGGACAGTTACAATGAGCAGTTCTTC. Combining the CDR3 with reference TRBV28 and TRBJ2-1 gives the whole variable domain DVKVTQSSRYLVKRTGEKVFLECVQDMDHENMFWYRQDPGLGLRLIYFSYDVKMKEKGDIPEGYSVSREKKERFSLILESASTNQTSMYLCASSSPQKDSYNEQFFGPGTRLTVL.